Sequencing of this TCR beta chain was carried out in a study of PD-1 blockade in mismatch repair-deficient tumors. Study as a whole: Enrolled about 2013-2017, patients had progressing, pretreated mismatch repair-deficient cancers of about a dozen types.

Every patient had mismatch repair deficiency by PCR or immunohistochemistry. Turning to this clone: The antigen is undetermined.

Assay: immunoSEQ multiplex PCR; the TCRdb copy retains only in-frame clones and omits some. Of over 30,000 clones in the sample, approximately 80% were seen once. Study outcomes and limitations: Tumor-resident clones, often undetectable pretreatment in blood, expanded then contracted after pembrolizumab.

V lost 1 base and J 4 bases, leaving 7 bases between the germline ends. The CDR3 sequence is 13 residues long. Germline-derived CDR1 and CDR2 are SEHNR and FQNEAQ (reference sequence). The V call is TRBV7-9, the J call TRBJ2-5; D might be TRBD2 (5 bases). Source: PBMCs, taken less than 7 weeks after starting pembrolizumab. The clonotype comes from an adult with mismatch repair-deficient cancer. The CDR3 sequence: CASSLVRVETQYF. The DNA of the CDR3 is TGTGCCAGCAGCTTAGTGAGGGTAGAGACCCAGTACTTC.